This TCR beta chain appears in the sequencing data of a study of CD8+ T cells in alopecia areata. General study findings and limits: Normal skin contains resident alphabeta T cells, and these are also sequenced in scalp samples. The study found higher clonality in lesional than normal scalp, especially in alopecia totalis/universalis. TCRs were shared less clearly across patients than in mice, possibly for HLA-related reasons.

About this clone: The antigen remains unidentified.

The sequencing template was cDNA reverse transcribed from extracted RNA. Assay: immunoSEQ multiplex PCR; the TCRdb copy retains only in-frame clones and omits some. Of around 100,000 clones in the sample, roughly 50% were seen once. With 3 bases removed from V and 6 bases from J, the gap between germline ends came to 9 bases. CDR1 DFQATT and CDR2 SNEGSKA come from the germline V gene (reference sequence). The CDR3 totals 11 residues. T lymphocytes (CD4+ and CD8+) were sorted from PBMCs. Sequencing was performed on CD4+ T cells sorted from blood. The chain couples TRBV20-1 to TRBJ2-7, with D perhaps TRBD1 (7 bases). This receptor was taken from a human donor in good health. The CDR3 nucleotides read TGCAGTGCTAGTCAGGGGGGCGAGCAGTACTTC. Its protein product is CSASQGGEQYF.